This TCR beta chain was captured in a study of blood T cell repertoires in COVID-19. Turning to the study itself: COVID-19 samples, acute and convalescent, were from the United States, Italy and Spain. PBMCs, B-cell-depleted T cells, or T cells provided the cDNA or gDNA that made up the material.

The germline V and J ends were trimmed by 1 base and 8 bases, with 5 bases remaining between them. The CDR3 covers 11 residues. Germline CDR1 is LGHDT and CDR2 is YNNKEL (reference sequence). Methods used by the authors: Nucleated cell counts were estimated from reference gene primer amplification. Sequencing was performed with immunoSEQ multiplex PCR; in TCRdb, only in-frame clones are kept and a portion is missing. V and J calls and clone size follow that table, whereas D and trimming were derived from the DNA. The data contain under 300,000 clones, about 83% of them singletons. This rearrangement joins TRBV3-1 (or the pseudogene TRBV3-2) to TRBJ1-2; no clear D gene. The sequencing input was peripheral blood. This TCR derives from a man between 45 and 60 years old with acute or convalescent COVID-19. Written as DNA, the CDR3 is TGTGCCAGCAGCCAAGGGAGAGGCTACACCTTC. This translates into CASSQGRGYTF.